The 7 T cell receptor beta chains given below trace back to one sample, sequenced in a study of cytomegalovirus exposure and HLA in healthy donors. It was with 60 Vbeta and 13 Jbeta primers that the PCR ran. The assay was immunoSEQ multiplex PCR, and TCRdb's table has in-frame clones only and misses some. The sample has tens of thousands of clones, less than 65% seen once. Material: PBMCs. These receptors all stem from a woman in her 30s in good health and CMV-seronegative.

The V call is TRBV28, the J call TRBJ2-2; 8 positions match TRBD2. V lost 4 bases and J lost 5; bases outside the gene matches: 9. The CDR3 runs 16 residues. The germline V gene has CDR1 MDHEN and CDR2 SYDVKM. This chain's CDR3 is CASSSTASGSTGELFF. The CDR3 DNA is TGTGCCAGCAGTTCCACGGCGAGCGGGAGTACCGGGGAGCTGTTTTTT.

The chain couples TRBV5-1 to TRBJ2-1; 9 bases are shared with TRBD2. CDR3 length: 17 residues. V was pared by 5 bases and J by 2 bases, with 11 bases of the junction left unmatched. Germline CDR1 reads SGHRS; CDR2 reads YFSETQ. The CDR3 bases are TGCGCCAGCAGATCAGGAATCCCTAGCGGGGCCTACAATGAGCAGTTCTTC. Its protein is CASRSGIPSGAYNEQFF.

Only a few counts were recorded for this clone. This chain joins TRBV9 and TRBJ2-1; 12 positions agree with TRBD2. Germline CDR1 is SGDLS and CDR2 is YYNGEE. Unmatched junction bases numbered 6, after V lost 4 bases and J lost 4 bases. The CDR3 length is 16 residues. CDR3 coding DNA: TGTGCCAGCAGCTTTCTAGCGGGAGGGGGATACAATGAGCAGTTCTTC. The encoded protein is CASSFLAGGGYNEQFF.

This clone qualifies as medium-sized. The chain combines TRBV2 with TRBJ2-1, with 8 bases fitting TRBD2. In germline, CDR1 is SNHLY, CDR2 FYNNEI. J was trimmed by 3 bases and V by 10 bases; bases with no gene match: 8. This CDR3 is 14 amino acids long. CDR3 sequence (DNA): TGTGCCACCGACACCGGGGGGGGCTACAATGAGCAGTTCTTC. Translation gives CATDTGGGYNEQFF. Filled out from reference TRBV2 and TRBJ2-1, the complete variable domain reads EPEVTQTPSHQVTQMGQEVILRCVPISNHLYFYWYRQILGQKVEFLVSFYNNEISEKSEIFDDQFSVERPDGSNFTLKIRSTKLEDSAMYFCATDTGGGYNEQFFGPGTRLTVL.

This clone turned up a few times. The rearrangement joins TRBV7-8 to TRBJ2-1, with 9 bases matching TRBD2. Germline-derived CDR1 and CDR2 are SGHVS and FQNEAQ. The ends lost 1 base at V and 4 bases at J; junction bases unmatched: 2. This CDR3 region has 15 residues. The CDR3 sequence: CASSLGGGAYNEQFF. The CDR3, as DNA: TGTGCCAGCAGCTTAGGCGGGGGGGCTTACAATGAGCAGTTCTTC.

This clone was counted only a few times. Other nucleotide sequences in the sample specify the same CDR3. The chain uses TRBV2 and TRBJ2-3, with 9 bases that match TRBD2. CDR1 is SNHLY and CDR2 is FYNNEI in the germline V gene. Trimming cost V 2 bases and J 4 bases; bases outside gene matches: 1. This CDR3 has 14 amino acids. CDR3 DNA sequence: TGTGCCAGCAGTGAACTAGCGGGGTCAGATACGCAGTATTTT. It encodes CASSELAGSDTQYF.

This clone was picked up a small number of times. The CDR3 reads CASRPTSGGVYEQYF. CDR3 bases: TGTGCCAGCCGCCCAACTAGTGGGGGGGTCTACGAGCAGTACTTC. The V call is TRBV25-1, the J call TRBJ2-7, with 7 nucleotides matching TRBD2. The length of the CDR3 is 15 residues. V shed 8 bases and J 3 bases; nucleotides not matched to a gene: 13. CDR1 and CDR2 from the germline V gene are MGHDK and SYGVNS.